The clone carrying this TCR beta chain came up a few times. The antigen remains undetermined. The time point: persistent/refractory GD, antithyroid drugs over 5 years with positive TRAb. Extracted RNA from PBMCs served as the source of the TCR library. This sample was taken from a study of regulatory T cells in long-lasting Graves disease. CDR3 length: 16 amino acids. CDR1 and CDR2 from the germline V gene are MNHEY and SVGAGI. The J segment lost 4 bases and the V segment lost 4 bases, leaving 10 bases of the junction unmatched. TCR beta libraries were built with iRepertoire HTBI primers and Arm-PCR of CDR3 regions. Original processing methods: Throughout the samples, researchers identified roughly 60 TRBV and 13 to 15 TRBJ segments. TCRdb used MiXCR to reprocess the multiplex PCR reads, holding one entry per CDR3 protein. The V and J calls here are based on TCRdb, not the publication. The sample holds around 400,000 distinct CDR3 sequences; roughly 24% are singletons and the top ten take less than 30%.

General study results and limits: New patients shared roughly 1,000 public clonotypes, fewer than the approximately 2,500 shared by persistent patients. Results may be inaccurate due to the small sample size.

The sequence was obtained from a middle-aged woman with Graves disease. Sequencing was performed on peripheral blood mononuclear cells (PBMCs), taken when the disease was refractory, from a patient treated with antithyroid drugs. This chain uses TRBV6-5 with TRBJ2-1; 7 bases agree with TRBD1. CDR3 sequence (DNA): TGTGCCAGCAGTTCCCGACGAAGACAGGGATACAATGAGCAGTTCTTC. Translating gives CASSSRRRQGYNEQFF.